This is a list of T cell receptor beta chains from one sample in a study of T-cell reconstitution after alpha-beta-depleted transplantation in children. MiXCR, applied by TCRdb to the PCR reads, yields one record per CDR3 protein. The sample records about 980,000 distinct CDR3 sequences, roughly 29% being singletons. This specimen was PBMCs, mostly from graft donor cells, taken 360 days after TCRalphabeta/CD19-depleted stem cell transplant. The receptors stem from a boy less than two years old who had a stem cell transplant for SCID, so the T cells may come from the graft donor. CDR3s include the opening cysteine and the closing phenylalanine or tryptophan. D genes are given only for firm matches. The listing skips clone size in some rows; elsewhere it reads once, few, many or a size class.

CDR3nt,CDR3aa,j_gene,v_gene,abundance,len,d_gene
TGTGCCAGCAGCCAAGACTACCACAATGAGCAGTTCTTC,CASSQDYHNEQFF,TRBJ2-1,TRBV14,many,13,.
TGTGCCAGCAGCCCGGAACACATTCAGGGTCCCCTGTGGAATGAGCAGTTCTTC,CASSPEHIQGPLWNEQFF,TRBJ2-1,TRBV6-1,.,18,.
TGTGCCAGCAGTTACTCGTTGGTTCGGGAGACCCAGTACTTC,CASSYSLVRETQYF,TRBJ2-5,TRBV6-2/TRBV6-3,.,14,.
TGTGCCAGCAGGTCCCGGGACAGGGGGCTAGAGACCCAGTACTTC,CASRSRDRGLETQYF,TRBJ2-5,TRBV2,.,15,TRBD1
TGCGCCAGCAGCCAAAGGGACACCTCCTACGAGCAGTACTTC,CASSQRDTSYEQYF,TRBJ2-7,TRBV4-3,.,14,.
TGTGCCACCAGTGCCAGGGGAACCTACGAGCAGTACTTC,CATSARGTYEQYF,TRBJ2-7,TRBV24-1,few,13,.
TGTGCCAGCTCACCACTCGACGTTGGGCAGGAGACCCAGTACTTC,CASSPLDVGQETQYF,TRBJ2-5,TRBV18,.,15,.
TGTGCCACCACAGCCTCCGAGAAGTCCGACAATGAGCAGTTCTTC,CATTASEKSDNEQFF,TRBJ2-1,TRBV24-1,.,15,.
TGTGCCAGCAGTTTCCGAGGGGGCTGGGAAGAGACCCAGTACTTC,CASSFRGGWEETQYF,TRBJ2-5,TRBV27,many,15,TRBD1
TGTGCCAGCAGACTACGAGCGGGGGATGGGACCCAGTACTTC,CASRLRAGDGTQYF,TRBJ2-5,TRBV6-1,.,14,TRBD2
TGTGCCAGCAACTACAGGGGACAAACTAGCACAGATACGCAGTATTTT,CASNYRGQTSTDTQYF,TRBJ2-3,TRBV2,few,16,TRBD1
TGTGCCAGCAGCTTAGAGAGGGGACAGGGTGATTCACCCCTCCACTTT,CASSLERGQGDSPLHF,TRBJ1-6,TRBV7-9,.,16,TRBD1
TGTGCCATCAAATTCACAGGGGTGAACACTGAAGCTTTCTTT,CAIKFTGVNTEAFF,TRBJ1-1,TRBV10-3,few,14,TRBD1
TGTGCCAGCAGCCTTAGGACAGGTGCGCCCTACAATGAGCAGTTCTTC,CASSLRTGAPYNEQFF,TRBJ2-1,TRBV5-6,.,16,TRBD1
TGTGCCAGCTCACAAACGCTACAGGGGGCTACGCAGTATTTT,CASSQTLQGATQYF,TRBJ2-3,TRBV18,.,14,TRBD1
TGCGCCAGCGGCAAAGGGGGGGCATCCTACGAGCAGTACTTC,CASGKGGASYEQYF,TRBJ2-7,TRBV5-1,.,14,.
TGCAGTGCTATTGGACTAGCGACAGATACGCAGTATTTT,CSAIGLATDTQYF,TRBJ2-3,TRBV20-1,.,13,TRBD2
TGCAGCATTGTTTGGACAGGCACCGGGGAGCTGTTTTTT,CSIVWTGTGELFF,TRBJ2-2,TRBV29-1,.,13,TRBD1
TGTGCCAGCAGCTCCCATAACACTGAAGCTTTCTTT,CASSSHNTEAFF,TRBJ1-1,TRBV9,.,12,.
TGTGCCAGCAGTTATGGGGGAGGGAGTGAAAAACTGTTTTTT,CASSYGGGSEKLFF,TRBJ1-4,TRBV6-5,.,14,.
TGTGCCAGCAGCAAAAAAGTGATACCCGATACGCAGTATTTT,CASSKKVIPDTQYF,TRBJ2-3,TRBV9,once,14,.
TGTGCCAGCAGTCCAAGCGGGACAGGCTACCACGAGCAGTACTTC,CASSPSGTGYHEQYF,TRBJ2-7,TRBV5-6,.,15,.
TGCGCCAGCAGCCAAGCCCCCGGAAGAGAAGAAAAACTGTTTTTT,CASSQAPGREEKLFF,TRBJ1-4,TRBV4-3,.,15,.
TGTGCCAGCGGTGACCCGATGAACACTGAAGCTTTCTTT,CASGDPMNTEAFF,TRBJ1-1,TRBV6-1,.,13,.
TGCGCCAGCAGCTTGAGTTCCGGGACACGCACCACAGATACGCAGTATTTT,CASSLSSGTRTTDTQYF,TRBJ2-3,TRBV5-1,.,17,.
TGTGCCAGCTCACCAAATTGGGGGTCCGGTTGGGCCAACGTCCTGACTTTC,CASSPNWGSGWANVLTF,TRBJ2-6,TRBV18,.,17,.
TGTGCCAGCAGTTTGTCTCAATCCGGGGACAGGACACCCCTCCACTTT,CASSLSQSGDRTPLHF,TRBJ1-6,TRBV27,.,16,TRBD1
TGCGCCAGCAGCCGAAAGAGGACGTTCGGGACACAGAACACTGAAGCTTTCTTT,CASSRKRTFGTQNTEAFF,TRBJ1-1,TRBV4-3,.,18,.
TGTGCCACCAGCATGGGGGGCGGTGAGCAGTTCTTC,CATSMGGGEQFF,TRBJ2-1,TRBV15,.,12,.
TGCAGTGCGATAATGGGGGGGGATCAGCCCCAGCATTTT,CSAIMGGDQPQHF,TRBJ1-5,TRBV20-1,.,13,.
TGCAGTGCTACCGGGACTAGGTTGTACGAGCAGTACTTC,CSATGTRLYEQYF,TRBJ2-7,TRBV20-1,few,13,TRBD2
TGCACCAGCAGCCCAGATACAAGGACAGGGGAAGAGGCCATGAACACTGAAGCTTTCTTT,CTSSPDTRTGEEAMNTEAFF,TRBJ1-1,TRBV1,few,20,.
TGTGCCAGCAGCCTTCGACAGGCGGGGTACTATGGCTACACCTTC,CASSLRQAGYYGYTF,TRBJ1-2,TRBV5-5,few,15,.
TGTGCCAGCAGTTTTGGGGGGGCGACTGGAAACACCATATATTTT,CASSFGGATGNTIYF,TRBJ1-3,TRBV12-3/TRBV12-4,few,15,.
TGCGCCAGCAGCTTGGATGCGGGGAGCACTGAAGCTTTCTTT,CASSLDAGSTEAFF,TRBJ1-1,TRBV5-1,many,14,.
TGCGCCAGCAGCGGGGGCGCGGGGAGCTCCTACAATGAGCAGTTCTTC,CASSGGAGSSYNEQFF,TRBJ2-1,TRBV5-1,few,16,.
TGTGCCTGGAGCCGAGGGGGGGAGGTGGACGAGCAGTACTTC,CAWSRGGEVDEQYF,TRBJ2-7,TRBV30,.,14,.
TGTGCCTGGAGTGTACTGAGTTCCCCCACAGATACGCAGTATTTT,CAWSVLSSPTDTQYF,TRBJ2-3,TRBV30,few,15,.
TGTGCCAGCAGCCAAGAGACGGACAGGGGTGGGTCGCTCGAGCAGTACTTC,CASSQETDRGGSLEQYF,TRBJ2-7,TRBV4-2,few,17,TRBD1
TGCGCCAGCAGCCAAGATGTTATGGGACAGGGCTACGAGCAGTACTTC,CASSQDVMGQGYEQYF,TRBJ2-7,TRBV4-3,.,16,TRBD1
TGCGCCAGCAGCTTGGGACCCCTGACAGGGGGCACCTACGAGCAGTACTTC,CASSLGPLTGGTYEQYF,TRBJ2-7,TRBV5-1,few,17,TRBD1
TGTGCCAGCAGAAGTTCAGGGGGGGAGACCCAGTACTTC,CASRSSGGETQYF,TRBJ2-5,TRBV7-9,few,13,.
TGTGCCAGCAGTCCCAAAAACATTCAGTACTTC,CASSPKNIQYF,TRBJ2-4,TRBV28,few,11,.
TGCAGTGCCGTAACCCTGACCGGTTACACTGAGCAGTTCTTC,CSAVTLTGYTEQFF,TRBJ2-1,TRBV20-1,few,14,.
TGCAGTGCTCCCCGTACGGCGGGGGGGTGGGTGGATACGCAGTATTTT,CSAPRTAGGWVDTQYF,TRBJ2-3,TRBV20-1,.,16,TRBD2
TGTGCCAGCAGAATCTGGGACAGGATCCACAATGAGCAGTTCTTC,CASRIWDRIHNEQFF,TRBJ2-1,TRBV12-3/TRBV12-4,few,15,TRBD1
TGTGCCAGCAGCGCGAGGGGACAGGGTGATGAAGCTTTCTTT,CASSARGQGDEAFF,TRBJ1-1,TRBV9,.,14,TRBD1
TGCAGTGCTAGAGACCCCGTGGGGGGCCAGAACACTGAAGCTTTCTTT,CSARDPVGGQNTEAFF,TRBJ1-1,TRBV20-1,few,16,.
TGTGCCAGCTCGGCCGGGACCCAAGCTTTCTTT,CASSAGTQAFF,TRBJ1-1,TRBV18,.,11,.
TGTGCCAGCAGTTTGGATCTCGGCAACATAAAGCAACCCGCCTACGAGCAGTACTTC,CASSLDLGNIKQPAYEQYF,TRBJ2-7,TRBV12-3/TRBV12-4,.,19,.
TGCGCCAGCAGCTTTGACGGGGGTGTGCAGCCCCAGCATTTT,CASSFDGGVQPQHF,TRBJ1-5,TRBV5-1,few,14,.
TGCGCCAGCAGCCCGCTGGGGGACAGCAATCAGCCCCAGCATTTT,CASSPLGDSNQPQHF,TRBJ1-5,TRBV5-1,few,15,.
TGCGCCAGCAGCTTGGCAGGGCATGATCCCTACGAGCAGTACTTC,CASSLAGHDPYEQYF,TRBJ2-7,TRBV5-1,.,15,.
TGCGCCAGCAGCCAAGAGTGGGGGACAGGGGGCAATGAGCAGTTCTTC,CASSQEWGTGGNEQFF,TRBJ2-1,TRBV4-1,few,16,TRBD1